Shown below are 21 T cell receptor beta chains from a single sample sequenced in a study of CD4 T cells in relation to SARS-CoV-2 and coronaviruses. CD4+ T cells from unexposed donors were obtained before the COVID-19 pandemic (2011-2018). The protocol was immunoSEQ multiplex PCR, while the TCRdb copy is restricted to in-frame clones and leaves out a portion. The data show roughly 71,000 clones, with around 87% seen just once and over 1.5% held by the top ten. Sample: memory CD4+ T cells from PBMCs. These receptors were obtained from a human donor in good health.

The J gene is TRBJ1-2, the V gene TRBV7-9; D is perhaps TRBD1 (5 bases). CDR3 size: 17 residues. The germline CDR1 and CDR2 sequences are SEHNR and FQNEAQ (reference sequence). Trimming left V 0 bases short and J 4 bases short, with 18 bases between. CDR3 sequence reads: CASSLATSGVDRYGYTF. The CDR3 coding sequence is TGTGCCAGCAGCTTAGCCACCTCGGGGGTAGACCGCTATGGCTACACCTTC.

The chain is built from TRBV10-3 and TRBJ2-1; possible D gene TRBD2, 6 bases. The CDR3 loop spans 12 amino acids. Germline lookup yields CDR1 ENHRY and CDR2 SYGVKD. V lost 8 bases and J 3 bases, leaving 8 bases between the germline ends. The CDR3 DNA sequence: TGTGCCATCCGGGAGTACTACAATGAGCAGTTCTTC. Translating it yields CAIREYYNEQFF.

The chain uses TRBV6-1 and TRBJ2-1; weak D call: TRBD1 (6 bases). The V and J ends lost 0 bases and 12 bases respectively, with 18 bases between them. The CDR3 covers 15 residues. Germline values: CDR1 MNHNS, CDR2 SASEGT. Here the CDR3 reads CASSEAGAALSWQFF. CDR3 DNA: TGTGCCAGCAGTGAAGCGGGGGCGGCTTTATCGTGGCAGTTCTTC.

The gene calls are TRBV28 and TRBJ1-5, with D possibly being TRBD1 (5 bases). Trimming stripped 6 bases from V and 0 bases from J, with 15 bases between. Germline V CDR1 and CDR2: MDHEN, SYDVKM. The CDR3 sequence is 16 residues long. The CDR3 sequence is CASSRGSQSSNQPQHF. Here the CDR3 DNA reads TGTGCCAGCAGCCGGGGCAGCCAGAGTAGCAATCAGCCCCAGCATTTT.

This clone occurred a few times. V usage is TRBV19 and J usage is TRBJ1-2; 7 bases fit TRBD1. CDR3 size: 13 residues. Per the germline V gene, CDR1 is LNHDA and CDR2 is SQIVND (reference sequence). The V gene end was trimmed by 5 bases and the J gene end by 3 bases; junction bases not matched to a gene: 3. CDR3 sequence (DNA): TGTGCCAGTAGTTTAGGGGGCCACTATGGCTACACCTTC. Its protein is CASSLGGHYGYTF.

V and J are TRBV5-1 and TRBJ2-1; D perhaps matches TRBD2 (6 bases). Germline assignment: CDR1 SGHRS and CDR2 YFSETQ. This CDR3 has 14 amino acids. V lost 4 bases and J 6 bases, leaving 14 bases between the germline ends. CDR3 region: CASSLLADSNEQFF. The CDR3 DNA reads TGCGCCAGCAGCCTCTTAGCGGATAGCAATGAGCAGTTCTTC.

This sequence joins TRBV27 and TRBJ2-2; no reliable D call. The CDR3 is made up of 14 amino acids. The V end was cut by 4 bases, the J end by 3 bases, with 9 bases between. CDR1 is MNHEY, CDR2 SMNVEV, per germline (reference sequence). CDR3 DNA sequence: TGTGCCAGCAGTTCTCTTTATCACACCGGGGAGCTGTTTTTT. It codes for CASSSLYHTGELFF.

The chain carries TRBV10-3 and TRBJ2-5; D perhaps matches TRBD2 (5 bases). Looked up from germline, CDR1 is ENHRY and CDR2 is SYGVKD. Trimming took off 4 bases at V and 7 bases at J, with 7 bases between the two ends. This CDR3 spans 11 amino acids. The CDR3 DNA is TGTGCCATCAGTGGAGGAGGGACCCAGTACTTC. Translated, it gives CAISGGGTQYF.

The V and J genes are TRBV2 and TRBJ2-1, with 10 bases aligning to TRBD2. Germline CDR1 is SNHLY and CDR2 is FYNNEI. V gave up 1 base and J gave up 4 bases; unmatched junction bases: 1. The CDR3 spans 15 residues. The CDR3 reads CASSEVLAGYNEQFF. CDR3 nucleotides: TGTGCCAGCAGTGAAGTACTAGCGGGGTACAATGAGCAGTTCTTC.

The chain joins TRBV11-1 to TRBJ1-2, with D possibly TRBD1 on 5 matching bases. The CDR3 has 13 amino acids. Germline loops: CDR1 SGHAT, CDR2 FQDESV (reference sequence). V lost 5 bases to trimming and J lost 0 bases, with 7 bases between them. CDR3 in amino acids: CASSQGANYGYTF. The DNA for the CDR3 is TGTGCCAGCAGCCAGGGAGCTAACTATGGCTACACCTTC. Full variable domain (remainder filled in from reference TRBV11-1 and TRBJ1-2): EAEVAQSPRYKITEKSQAVAFWCDPISGHATLYWYRQILGQGPELLVQFQDESVVDDSQLPKDRFSAERLKGVDSTLKIQPAELGDSAMYLCASSQGANYGYTFGSGTRLTVV.

This clone came up a few times. The chain recombines TRBV23-1 with TRBJ1-5, with 7 positions matching TRBD1. TRBV23-1 is marked as an open reading frame, function uncertain. The CDR3 is made up of 16 amino acids. The J segment lost 5 bases and the V segment lost 4 bases, leaving 11 bases of the junction unmatched. The CDR3 DNA follows: TGCGCCAGCAGTCGAGACAGGGAGGTTTTGGATCAGCCCCAGCATTTT. Protein: CASSRDREVLDQPQHF.

The genes are TRBV19 and TRBJ2-2; D not resolved. Trimming shortened V by 5 bases and J by 4 bases, and 17 bases separated the two germline ends. This CDR3 has 16 amino acids. The V gene's germline CDR1 is LNHDA and CDR2 SQIVND (reference sequence). The CDR3: CASSVSGPPGTGELFF. DNA of the CDR3: TGTGCCAGTAGTGTCTCCGGACCCCCGGGCACCGGGGAGCTGTTTTTT.

The gene calls are TRBV4-1 and TRBJ2-1; 11 positions match TRBD2. V gave up 1 base and J gave up 1 base; unmatched junction bases: 0. The CDR3 sequence is 16 residues long. From germline, CDR1 is MGHRA and CDR2 YSYEKL. The CDR3 loop reads CASSQVAGGSYNEQFF. In DNA, the CDR3 is TGCGCCAGCAGCCAAGTAGCGGGAGGGTCCTACAATGAGCAGTTCTTC.

The rearrangement joins TRBV3-1 (or the pseudogene TRBV3-2) to TRBJ1-4, with D tentatively TRBD1 (5 bases). CDR3 length: 16 residues. The V and J ends lost 4 bases and 7 bases respectively, with 19 bases between them. Germline lookup yields CDR1 LGHDT and CDR2 YNNKEL (reference sequence). CDR3 sequence: CASSPIQGTGGEKLFF. The CDR3, as DNA: TGTGCCAGCAGCCCGATCCAAGGGACGGGTGGTGAAAAACTGTTTTTT.

The gene calls are TRBV28 and TRBJ2-5; the match to TRBD1 covers 7 bases. The CDR3 is made up of 15 amino acids. V shed 6 bases and J 2 bases; nucleotides not matched to a gene: 9. Looked up from germline, CDR1 is MDHEN and CDR2 is SYDVKM. CDR3 loop: CASSGTELIQETQYF. DNA of the CDR3: TGTGCCAGCAGCGGGACAGAACTTATTCAAGAGACCCAGTACTTC.

V is TRBV4-1 and J is TRBJ1-3; D is uncertain. The germline V gene has CDR1 MGHRA and CDR2 YSYEKL. The length of the CDR3 is 17 residues. Trimming shortened V by 1 base and J by 4 bases, and 17 bases separated the two germline ends. The DNA of the CDR3 is TGCGCCAGCAGCCAAGGTGGCAGCCCGGCGGGAGGAAACACCATATATTTT. Translated, it gives CASSQGGSPAGGNTIYF.

V and J are TRBV4-2 and TRBJ1-1; D is undetermined. The CDR3 is 12 residues long. V gave up 0 bases and J gave up 3 bases, with 2 bases separating them. CDR1 LGHNA and CDR2 YNFKEQ come from the germline V gene. The CDR3 spells CASSQDDTEAFF. CDR3 DNA: TGTGCCAGCAGCCAAGACGACACTGAAGCTTTCTTT.

The J gene is TRBJ2-2, the V gene TRBV5-5; D may be TRBD1 or TRBD2 (5 bases each). V dropped 4 bases and J dropped 3 bases, with 16 bases sitting between them. Germline V gives CDR1 SGHKS, CDR2 YYEKEE (reference sequence). The CDR3 loop spans 16 amino acids. The CDR3 here is CASSLTAGTDTGELFF. CDR3 DNA sequence: TGTGCCAGCAGCCTTACCGCCGGGACGGACACCGGGGAGCTGTTTTTT.

This sequence joins TRBV5-1 and TRBJ1-1; D gene uncertain. Trimming removed 1 base from V and 4 bases from J, with 11 bases in between. The CDR3 spans 14 residues. The germline gives CDR1 SGHRS, CDR2 YFSETQ. This CDR3 is CASSLSTPSTEAFF. The CDR3 DNA is TGCGCCAGCAGCTTGTCAACTCCTAGCACTGAAGCTTTCTTT.

The chain is built from TRBV6-5 and TRBJ2-7; possible D gene TRBD2, 7 bases. Germline CDR1 MNHEY, CDR2 SVGAGI. The CDR3 has 16 amino acids. Trimming left V 2 bases short and J 3 bases short, with 17 bases between. The CDR3: CASSYGSTGGHYEQYF. CDR3 DNA: TGTGCCAGCAGTTACGGGTCTACGGGGGGCCACTACGAGCAGTACTTC.

This clone was recorded once. The rearrangement joins TRBV30 to TRBJ1-6, with a tentative D call TRBD1 (6 bases). Germline assignment: CDR1 GTSNPN and CDR2 SVGIG (reference sequence). This CDR3 spans 15 amino acids. Trimming removed 2 bases at V and 10 bases at J, with 18 bases between. The chain's CDR3 is CAWSKGRSGDSPLHF. As DNA, the CDR3 is TGTGCCTGGAGTAAGGGACGGTCAGGGGACTCACCCCTCCACTTT. Combining the CDR3 with reference TRBV30 and TRBJ1-6 gives the whole variable domain SQTIHQWPATLVQPVGSPLSLECTVEGTSNPNLYWYRQAAGRGLQLLFYSVGIGQISSEVPQNLSASRPQDRQFILSSKKLLLSDSGFYLCAWSKGRSGDSPLHFGNGTRLTVT.